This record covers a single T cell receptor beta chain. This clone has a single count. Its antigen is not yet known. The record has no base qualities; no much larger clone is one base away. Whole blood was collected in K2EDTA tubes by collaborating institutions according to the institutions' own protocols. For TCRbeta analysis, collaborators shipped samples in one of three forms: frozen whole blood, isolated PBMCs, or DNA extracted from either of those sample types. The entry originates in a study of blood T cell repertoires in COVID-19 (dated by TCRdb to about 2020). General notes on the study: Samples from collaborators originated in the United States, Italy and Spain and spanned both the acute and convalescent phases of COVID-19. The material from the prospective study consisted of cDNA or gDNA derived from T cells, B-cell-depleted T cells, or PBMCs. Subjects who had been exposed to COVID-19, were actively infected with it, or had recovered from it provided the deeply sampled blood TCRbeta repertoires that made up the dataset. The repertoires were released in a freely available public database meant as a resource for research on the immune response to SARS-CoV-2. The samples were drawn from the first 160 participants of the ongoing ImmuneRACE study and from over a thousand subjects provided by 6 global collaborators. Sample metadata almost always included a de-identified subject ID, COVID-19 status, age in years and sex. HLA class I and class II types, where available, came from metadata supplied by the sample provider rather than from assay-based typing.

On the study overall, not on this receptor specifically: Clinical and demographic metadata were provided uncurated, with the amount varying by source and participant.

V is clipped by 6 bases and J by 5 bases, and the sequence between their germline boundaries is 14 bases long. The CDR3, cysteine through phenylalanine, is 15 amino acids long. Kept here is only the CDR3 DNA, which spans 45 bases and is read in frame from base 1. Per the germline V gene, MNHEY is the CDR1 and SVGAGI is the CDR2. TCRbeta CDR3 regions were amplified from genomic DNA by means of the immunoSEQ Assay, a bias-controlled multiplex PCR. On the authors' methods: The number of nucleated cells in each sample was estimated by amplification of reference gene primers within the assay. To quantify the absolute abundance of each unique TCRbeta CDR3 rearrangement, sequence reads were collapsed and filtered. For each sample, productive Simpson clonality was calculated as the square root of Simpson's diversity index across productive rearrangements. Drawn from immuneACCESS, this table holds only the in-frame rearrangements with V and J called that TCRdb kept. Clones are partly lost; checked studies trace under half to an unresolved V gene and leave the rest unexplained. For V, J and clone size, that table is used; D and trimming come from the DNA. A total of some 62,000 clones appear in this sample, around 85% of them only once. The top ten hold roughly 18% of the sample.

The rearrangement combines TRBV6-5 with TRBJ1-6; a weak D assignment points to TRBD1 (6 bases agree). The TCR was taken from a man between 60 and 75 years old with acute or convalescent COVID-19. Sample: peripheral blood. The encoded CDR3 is CASRSRGGNNSPLHF. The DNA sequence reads TGTGCCAGCAGGTCCAGGGGAGGGAATAATTCACCCCTCCACTTT.